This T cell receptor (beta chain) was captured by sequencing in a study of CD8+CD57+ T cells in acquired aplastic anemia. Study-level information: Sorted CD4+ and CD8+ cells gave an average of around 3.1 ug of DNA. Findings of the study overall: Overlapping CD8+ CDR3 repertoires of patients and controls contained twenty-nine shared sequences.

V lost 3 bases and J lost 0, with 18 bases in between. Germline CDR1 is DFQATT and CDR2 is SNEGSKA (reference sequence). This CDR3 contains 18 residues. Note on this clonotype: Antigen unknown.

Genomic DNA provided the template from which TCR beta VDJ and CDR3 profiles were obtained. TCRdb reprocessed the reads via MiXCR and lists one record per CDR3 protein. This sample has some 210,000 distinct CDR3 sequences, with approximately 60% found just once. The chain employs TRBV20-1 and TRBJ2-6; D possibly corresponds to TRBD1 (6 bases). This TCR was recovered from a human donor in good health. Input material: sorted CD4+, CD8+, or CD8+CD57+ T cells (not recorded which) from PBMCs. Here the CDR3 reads CSARDFEGEISGANVLTF. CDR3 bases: TGCAGTGCTAGGGACTTCGAGGGGGAGATCTCTGGGGCCAACGTCCTGACTTTC.